These T cell receptor beta chains were read from a single sample in a study of T-cell memory formation after mild COVID-19. MiXCR, run by TCRdb on the 5' RACE reads, gives a single entry per CDR3 protein. The sample records roughly 300,000 distinct CDR3 sequences, approximately 13% being singletons. Specimen: PBMCs or a T cell subset sorted from them (not recorded which). Source of these receptors: a man aged 18 to 30 who had mild COVID-19 (a few samples of this study predate the infection). Cell type and time point are not known. CDR3s leave out the opening cysteine and the closing phenylalanine or tryptophan.

TRBV5-1 | ASSLAGHSGNTIY
TRBV18 | ASSPREGVRGNQPQH
TRBV5-4 | ASSLAMAGGLKNTQY
TRBV20-1 | SAHGTRAF
TRBV12-3/TRBV12-4 | ASSPPEGPQH
TRBV4-1 | ASTGHQNYGYT
TRBV7-9 | ASSWEGSGGYT
TRBV7-9 | ASSLLAGLEAF
TRBV5-1 | ASSTRTDGYGYT
TRBV7-8 | ASSSAGTQGKETQY
TRBV12-5 | ASGLWRATQY
TRBV6-2/TRBV6-3 | ASGPLQVYSNQPQH
TRBV2 | ASSENGDTGELF
TRBV28 | ASSLLAEPTDTQY
TRBV11-2 | ASSYGVGTRNTIY
TRBV19 | ASRDRFTDTQY
TRBV7-2 | ASSSKTLLAETQY
TRBV7-2 | ASDRGQADTQY
TRBV5-1 | ASSTGGAGNHNEQF
TRBV20-1 | SAGGTSGNNEQF
TRBV20-1 | SARLIGLAGGPTQY
TRBV7-2 | ASRDHSGQPQH
TRBV5-1 | ASSLQGGGNQPQH
TRBV20-1 | SARDSAKGPHEQF
TRBV3-1 | ASSLLKGSNIQY
TRBV24-1 | ATSDGTPRGYT
TRBV18 | ASSPQDRPGYGYT
TRBV10-3 | AIKGTGGAGELF
TRBV25-1 | ASTGTGFNQPQH
TRBV7-2 | ASSLGAKRGVQETQY
TRBV6-5 | ASSGLGGGPYEQY
TRBV15 | ATSRDRYNSPLH
TRBV4-2 | ASWGNYGYT
TRBV6-5 | ASSRLAGGGFVTQY
TRBV28 | ASRGPGTQY
TRBV5-1 | ASSFGTSGVIYEQY
TRBV7-9 | ASTPGNQPQH
TRBV6-5 | ASHRGKNTEAF
TRBV29-1 | SVEEQSSYNEQF
TRBV7-6 | ASSLRTGNPPQY
TRBV5-1 | ASSLGVVTRDHSPLH